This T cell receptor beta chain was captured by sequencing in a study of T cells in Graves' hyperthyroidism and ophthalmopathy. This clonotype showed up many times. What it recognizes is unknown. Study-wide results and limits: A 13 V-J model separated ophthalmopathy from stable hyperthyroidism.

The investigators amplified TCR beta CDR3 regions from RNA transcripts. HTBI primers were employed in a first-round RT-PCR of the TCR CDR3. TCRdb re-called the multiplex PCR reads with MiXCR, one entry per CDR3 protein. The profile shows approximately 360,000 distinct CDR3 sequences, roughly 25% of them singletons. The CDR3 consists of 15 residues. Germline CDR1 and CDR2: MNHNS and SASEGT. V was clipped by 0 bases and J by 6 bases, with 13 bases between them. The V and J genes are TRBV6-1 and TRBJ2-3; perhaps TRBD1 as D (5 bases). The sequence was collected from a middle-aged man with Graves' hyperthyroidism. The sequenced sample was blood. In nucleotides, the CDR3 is TGTGCCAGCAGTGAAGCATGGCAGGGCAGCGATACGCAGTATTTT. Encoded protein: CASSEAWQGSDTQYF.